A single T cell receptor beta chain is shown here with its context. What it recognizes is unknown. Each unsorted sample relied on around 100 million PBMCs as its source of genomic DNA. The sample originates from a study of shared clonotypes between healthy human individuals. The authors ran unsorted PBMC replicate PCRs on around 320 ng DNA, 32,000 or so T cell genomes. Sequencing on ten immunoSEQ deep assay plates was performed for unsorted PBMC DNA. Measured with immunoSEQ multiplex PCR; TCRdb has only the in-frame clones, and not every one. The data hold about 480,000 clones, with 75% to 80% observed a single time. The junction had 8 bases not matched to a gene; V was cut back by 5 bases and J by 4 bases. Germline CDR1 and CDR2: SGHTA and FQGTGA. The CDR3 loop spans 15 amino acids. The study's findings and limits: The researchers took only blood, and tissue repertoires probably look different.

Source material: PBMCs. V and J are TRBV7-3 and TRBJ2-5, with 9 bases that match TRBD1. This TCR was recovered from a woman between 40 and 50 years old in good health. Some clones in this sample may be carry-over from other donors' samples. CDR3 nucleotide sequence: TGTGCCAGCAGCAACACAGGGGGCAGGTTAGAGACCCAGTACTTC. This gives the protein CASSNTGGRLETQYF.